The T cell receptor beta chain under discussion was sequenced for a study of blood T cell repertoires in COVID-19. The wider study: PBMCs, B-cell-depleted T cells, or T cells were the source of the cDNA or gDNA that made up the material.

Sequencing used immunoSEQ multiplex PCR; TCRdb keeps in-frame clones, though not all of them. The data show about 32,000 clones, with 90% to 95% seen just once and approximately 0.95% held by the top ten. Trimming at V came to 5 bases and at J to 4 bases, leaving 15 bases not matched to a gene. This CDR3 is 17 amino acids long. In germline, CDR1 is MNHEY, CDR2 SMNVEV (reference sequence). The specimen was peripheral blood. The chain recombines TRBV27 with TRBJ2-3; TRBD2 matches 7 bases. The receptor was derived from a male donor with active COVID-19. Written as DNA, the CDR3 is TGTGCCAGCAGTCCGATGCGGGGGAGCGTTGTCCCAGATACGCAGTATTTT. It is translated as CASSPMRGSVVPDTQYF.